This TCR beta chain is drawn from a study of spatial heterogeneity in lung cancer. Study background: When follow-up PBMC samples existed, they were sequenced (at a median of about 2 years after resection).

The V end was cut by 1 base, the J end by 0 bases, with 19 bases between. This CDR3 has 18 amino acids. Germline CDR1 reads SGHRS; CDR2 reads YFSETQ. The sample's time point: blood at routine non-recurrence follow-up after resection. Unsorted tumor, nontumor lung tissue or cryopreserved PBMC supplied the whole RNA. Unique molecular identifiers, one per molecule, were present on every TCR cDNA molecule. Using its own MiXCR run on the 5' RACE reads, TCRdb lists one record per CDR3 protein. Of some 110,000 distinct CDR3 sequences in the sample, 9% to 15% are singletons; the top ten hold roughly 17%. This clonotype has a count of ten or more. As yet, its antigen is unknown. General observations from the study: Compared with follow-up, resection was when ubiquitous expanded tumor TCRs appeared in blood more.

This receptor was taken from a male donor with early-stage non-small cell lung cancer. Sequencing was performed on PBMCs, taken at follow-up. This chain connects TRBV5-1 to TRBJ1-2; perhaps TRBD1 as D (5 bases). The CDR3 nucleotides read TGCGCCAGCAGCTTGTTGGGCTCCCGGCAGGGTTCTAACTATGGCTACACCTTC. As protein: CASSLLGSRQGSNYGYTF.